This entry lists 21 T cell receptor beta chains sequenced from one sample in a study of siplizumab effects on memory and regulatory T cells. TCRdb's copy holds only in-frame clones and misses some; the assay was immunoSEQ multiplex PCR. The top ten clones hold roughly 0.6% of a sample with some 100,000 clones, 90% to 95% of them seen once. Sequencing was done on a sample of Tregs sorted from blood. Source of these receptors: a human donor in good health.

This clone was picked up one time. The chain links TRBV30 to TRBJ2-3, with 11 nucleotides matching TRBD1. The CDR3 runs to 16 residues. The V gene's germline CDR1 is GTSNPN and CDR2 SVGIG (reference sequence). V lost 0 bases, J lost 13 bases, and 15 bases stayed unmatched. The CDR3 reads CAWSVPGTGGAGMEYF. The CDR3 coding sequence is TGTGCCTGGAGTGTACCTGGGACAGGGGGAGCGGGGATGGAGTATTTT.

The gene calls are TRBV6-1 and TRBJ2-7, with 8 bases fitting TRBD2. The germline V gene encodes CDR1 MNHNS and CDR2 SASEGT. The junction had 17 bases not matched to a gene; V was cut back by 0 bases and J by 1 base. There are 20 residues in the CDR3. The CDR3 region has the DNA TGTGCCAGCAGTGAAGCCAAGATGGGACTAGTTGGGGGGTTGTCCTACGAGCAGTACTTC. Protein product: CASSEAKMGLVGGLSYEQYF.

This chain connects TRBV7-9 to TRBJ2-5, with D unresolved. The CDR3 extends over 11 amino acids. Trimming pared 3 bases from V and 5 bases from J, leaving 4 bases between. Germline V gene sequence: CDR1 SEHNR, CDR2 FQNEAQ (reference sequence). DNA of the CDR3: TGTGCCAGCAGCTTTTTGGAGACCCAGTACTTC. This translates into CASSFLETQYF.

The V gene is TRBV6-5, the J gene TRBJ2-7; 7 nucleotides align to TRBD1. The length of the CDR3 is 15 residues. Losses at the gene ends were 2 bases for V and 3 bases for J; bases not matched to a gene: 7. Germline assignment: CDR1 MNHEY and CDR2 SVGAGI. CDR3 in amino acids: CASSYASRQGYEQYF. The CDR3 DNA follows: TGTGCCAGCAGTTACGCCTCGCGACAGGGCTACGAGCAGTACTTC.

The chain carries TRBV9 and TRBJ2-1; D is perhaps TRBD1 or TRBD2 (5 bases each). With 0 bases removed from V and 3 bases from J, the gap between germline ends came to 13 bases. The CDR3 covers 16 residues. Germline V lookup: CDR1 SGDLS, CDR2 YYNGEE. CDR3 loop: CASSVGGRRNYNEQFF. In DNA, the CDR3 is TGTGCCAGCAGCGTAGGGGGACGGAGGAACTACAATGAGCAGTTCTTC.

On this clone: Within the sample, other DNA sequences also encode this same CDR3. This chain joins TRBV7-9 and TRBJ1-1; no clear D. CDR1 and CDR2 (germline): SEHNR, FQNEAQ (reference sequence). V was shortened by 11 bases and J by 0 bases, with 16 bases between the two germline ends. The CDR3 is 14 amino acids. The CDR3 DNA reads TGTGCCCATTTCCTTGGGCCGTTGAACACTGAAGCTTTCTTT. Translated, it gives CAHFLGPLNTEAFF.

V usage is TRBV18 and J usage is TRBJ1-4; D not certain. Trimming took 2 bases from V and 7 from J, leaving 17 bases between them. The germline CDR1 and CDR2 sequences are KGHSH and LQKENI. The CDR3 runs to 16 residues. The CDR3 is CASSPGYGIPGEKLFF. The CDR3 region has the DNA TGTGCCAGCTCACCAGGGTATGGGATCCCGGGTGAAAAACTGTTTTTT.

CDR3 loop: CASSFPQWLGYTF. The CDR3 bases are TGTGCCAGCAGTTTCCCGCAATGGTTAGGCTACACCTTC. This chain connects TRBV28 to TRBJ1-2; D is uncertain. Between the trimmed V and J ends, which lost 3 bases and 8 bases, there was a span of 13 bases. Germline V gene lookup returns CDR1 MDHEN and CDR2 SYDVKM. This CDR3 has 13 amino acids.

J is TRBJ2-1 and V is TRBV19, with 11 nucleotides matching TRBD1. CDR1 and CDR2 (germline): LNHDA, SQIVND (reference sequence). The CDR3 has 15 amino acids. The trim removed 3 bases at V and 9 bases at J, leaving 7 bases unmatched. This CDR3 reads CASSIGGTGGAEQFF. The CDR3 region has the DNA TGTGCCAGTAGTATCGGGGGGACAGGGGGTGCTGAGCAGTTCTTC.

The chain joins TRBV18 to TRBJ2-6, with 7 bases matching TRBD2. V was clipped by 8 bases and J by 2 bases; unmatched bases: 9. The CDR3 length is 16 residues. CDR1 and CDR2 (germline): KGHSH, LQKENI. DNA of the CDR3: TGTGCCAGCGCCCCCACGGGAGGAACTGGGGCCAACGTCCTGACTTTC. Translated, it gives CASAPTGGTGANVLTF.

This clone was seen more than once but under ten times. The V and J genes are TRBV18 and TRBJ2-7, with D unclear. The germline V gene has CDR1 KGHSH and CDR2 LQKENI. The CDR3 totals 13 residues. V lost 6 bases and J lost 11, with 20 bases in between. CDR3 DNA sequence: TGTGCCAGCTCCCCAGTACAAGAAGGTGGGGAGTACTTC. It yields the protein CASSPVQEGGEYF. Drawing the rest from reference TRBV18 and TRBJ2-7, the complete variable domain is NAGVMQNPRHLVRRRGQEARLRCSPMKGHSHVYWYRQLPEEGLKFMVYLQKENIIDESGMPKERFSAEFPKEGPSILRIQQVVRGDSAAYFCASSPVQEGGEYFGPGTRLTVT.

The gene calls are TRBV2 and TRBJ1-1; D perhaps matches TRBD1 (5 bases). Germline values: CDR1 SNHLY, CDR2 FYNNEI. This CDR3 region has 15 residues. Trimming pared 6 bases from V and 6 bases from J, leaving 20 bases between. The CDR3 protein is CASSGAGSTTSEAFF. DNA of the CDR3: TGTGCCAGCAGCGGAGCAGGGAGTACTACTTCTGAAGCTTTCTTT.

CDR3 bases: TGTGCCAGCAGCTGGTTCCCGGGCCCAACCTGGGGAGAGACCCAGTACTTC. As protein: CASSWFPGPTWGETQYF. The V gene is TRBV7-9, the J gene TRBJ2-5; unclear D gene. The germline V gene has CDR1 SEHNR and CDR2 FQNEAQ (reference sequence). This CDR3 is 17 amino acids long. The V end lost 4 bases, the J end lost 4 bases, and 22 bases lay between the germline ends.

The chain carries TRBV2 and TRBJ1-5; D is possibly TRBD1 (6 bases). Per the germline V gene, CDR1 is SNHLY and CDR2 is FYNNEI. Trimming shortened V by 2 bases and J by 6 bases, and 14 bases separated the two germline ends. There are 15 residues in the CDR3. CDR3 residues: CASSELRQVRQPQHF. The CDR3 nucleotides read TGTGCCAGCAGTGAATTGCGACAGGTTCGTCAGCCCCAGCATTTT.

The chain uses TRBV28 and TRBJ1-5, with D tentatively TRBD1 (5 bases). V lost 7 bases, J lost 7 bases, and 14 bases lay in between. CDR3 length equals 13 residues. The V gene's germline CDR1 is MDHEN and CDR2 SYDVKM. CDR3 sequence reads: CASNIRGGQPQHF. CDR3 coding DNA: TGTGCCAGCAATATAAGGGGTGGCCAGCCCCAGCATTTT.

V gene TRBV28 combines with J gene TRBJ2-5; a weak D match, TRBD1 (5 bases). This CDR3 spans 11 amino acids. Germline values: CDR1 MDHEN, CDR2 SYDVKM. V dropped 9 bases and J dropped 7 bases, with 12 bases sitting between them. The CDR3 loop is CASQGLRTQYF. The CDR3 bases are TGTGCCAGTCAGGGTCTTCGGACCCAGTACTTC.

This chain uses TRBV5-1 with TRBJ2-5, with D possibly called TRBD1 or TRBD2 (6 bases each). Germline CDR1 SGHRS, CDR2 YFSETQ. V gave up 3 bases and J gave up 3 bases, with 18 bases separating them. This CDR3 has 16 amino acids. The CDR3 sequence is CASSYQTGRREETQYF. The DNA for the CDR3 is TGCGCCAGCAGCTACCAAACAGGGCGGAGGGAAGAGACCCAGTACTTC.

The CDR3 here is CASTRQGTGTTGELFF. CDR3 coding DNA: TGTGCCAGCACCCGGCAGGGGACAGGGACCACCGGGGAGCTGTTTTTT. V is TRBV28 and J is TRBJ2-2; 9 bases agree with TRBD1. CDR1 and CDR2 from the germline V gene are MDHEN and SYDVKM. V lost 7 bases, J lost 4 bases, and 10 bases stayed unmatched. The CDR3 length is 16 residues.

The chain combines TRBV28 with TRBJ1-2; D remains unclear. The CDR3 spans 11 residues. V was pared by 2 bases and J by 7 bases, with 5 bases between. The germline gives CDR1 MDHEN, CDR2 SYDVKM. CDR3 DNA: TGTGCCAGCAGTTTAAACCGTGGCTACACCTTC. It specifies CASSLNRGYTF.

V gene TRBV7-9 combines with J gene TRBJ1-1; D remains unclear. Germline-derived CDR1 and CDR2 are SEHNR and FQNEAQ (reference sequence). The CDR3 loop spans 13 amino acids. The V gene lost 5 bases and the J gene lost 5 bases, with 12 bases spanning the gap. The CDR3 DNA is TGTGCCAGCAGCCCTACGTTTCAAACTGAAGCTTTCTTT. Translating gives CASSPTFQTEAFF.

The V call is TRBV27, the J call TRBJ2-2; 7 nucleotides match TRBD1. Germline V gene data show CDR1 as MNHEY and CDR2 as SMNVEV (reference sequence). The CDR3 has 15 amino acids. The junction had 9 bases not matched to a gene; V was cut back by 5 bases and J by 6 bases. Here the CDR3 DNA reads TGTGCCAGCAGTGTGACAGGGATTTCGTCCGGGGAGCTGTTTTTT. This codes for CASSVTGISSGELFF.